The following is a TCR beta chain sequence with its context. Its antigen is still unknown. Sequencing used immunoSEQ multiplex PCR; TCRdb keeps in-frame clones, though not all of them. This sample has fewer than 65,000 clones; around nine tenths occur once, and the top ten carry 0.9% to 1.2%. The germline V gene has CDR1 MNHEY and CDR2 SVGAGI. The V end was cut by 10 bases, the J end by 4 bases, with 13 bases between. The CDR3 is made up of 13 amino acids. The sample comes from a study of OX40 agonist ivuxolimab in advanced cancers. The wider study: Those enrolled were 70% to 85% male, with a mean age of around 57 years and ages from 23 to 79. Study results and limitations: CD4+ and CD8+ blood T cells expanded clonally by week 6 at 0.1 to 3.0 mg/kg.

The starting material was CD4+ or CD8+ T cells sorted from blood, obtained in a trial of the OX40 agonist ivuxolimab. The sequence derives from an adult with an advanced solid tumor such as melanoma, head and neck, liver or kidney cancer. The chain links TRBV6-5 to TRBJ2-2; no reliable D call. CDR3 residues: CATGPPGTGELFF. As DNA, the CDR3 is TGTGCCACCGGCCCCCCGGGCACCGGGGAGCTGTTTTTT.